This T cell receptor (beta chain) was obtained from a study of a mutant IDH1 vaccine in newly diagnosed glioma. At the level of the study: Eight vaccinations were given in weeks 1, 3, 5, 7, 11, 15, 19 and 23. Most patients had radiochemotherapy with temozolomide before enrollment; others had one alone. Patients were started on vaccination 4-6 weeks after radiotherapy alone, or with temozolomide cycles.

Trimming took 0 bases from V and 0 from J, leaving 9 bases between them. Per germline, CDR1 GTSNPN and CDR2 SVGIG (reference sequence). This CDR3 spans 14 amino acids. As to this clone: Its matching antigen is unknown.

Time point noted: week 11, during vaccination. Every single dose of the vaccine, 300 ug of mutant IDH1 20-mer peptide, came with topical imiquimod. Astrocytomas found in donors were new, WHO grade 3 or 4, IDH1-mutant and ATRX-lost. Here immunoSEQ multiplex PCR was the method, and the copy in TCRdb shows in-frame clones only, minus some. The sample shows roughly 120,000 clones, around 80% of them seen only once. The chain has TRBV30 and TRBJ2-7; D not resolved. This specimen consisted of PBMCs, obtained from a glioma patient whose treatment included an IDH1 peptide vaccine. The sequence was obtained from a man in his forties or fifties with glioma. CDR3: CAWSVGGVSYEQYF. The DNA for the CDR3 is TGTGCCTGGAGTGTGGGTGGAGTCTCCTACGAGCAGTACTTC.